One TCR beta chain is described in this entry. Antigen specificity is unknown. PCR employed 60 Vbeta and 13 Jbeta primers. TCRdb's copy holds only in-frame clones and misses some; the assay was immunoSEQ multiplex PCR. This sample has around 150,000 clones, with 75% to 80% found just once. Donors likely had unrecorded immune exposures despite being nominally healthy when sampled. This CDR3 is built from 15 residues. Trimming removed 3 bases from V and 6 bases from J; junction bases left unmatched: 9. Germline V gives CDR1 MNHEY, CDR2 SMNVEV (reference sequence). The data were obtained in a study of cytomegalovirus exposure and HLA in healthy donors. The wider study: Genotyping showed 81% of roughly 400 donors falling in the Caucasian-associated ancestry cluster.

Study findings and constraints: Sequencing likely generated an artifact that appeared as a cluster of highly shared sequence variants. The productive fraction for most TCR beta V segments was about 87% or about 30% in an earlier analysis.

This chain connects TRBV27 to TRBJ2-3; 7 positions match TRBD2. The sequence was obtained from a male donor in good health and CMV-seronegative. Sequencing was carried out using PBMCs. CDR3: CASSLGSGFRDTQYF. Here the CDR3 DNA reads TGTGCCAGCAGTTTGGGTAGCGGGTTTAGGGATACGCAGTATTTT.